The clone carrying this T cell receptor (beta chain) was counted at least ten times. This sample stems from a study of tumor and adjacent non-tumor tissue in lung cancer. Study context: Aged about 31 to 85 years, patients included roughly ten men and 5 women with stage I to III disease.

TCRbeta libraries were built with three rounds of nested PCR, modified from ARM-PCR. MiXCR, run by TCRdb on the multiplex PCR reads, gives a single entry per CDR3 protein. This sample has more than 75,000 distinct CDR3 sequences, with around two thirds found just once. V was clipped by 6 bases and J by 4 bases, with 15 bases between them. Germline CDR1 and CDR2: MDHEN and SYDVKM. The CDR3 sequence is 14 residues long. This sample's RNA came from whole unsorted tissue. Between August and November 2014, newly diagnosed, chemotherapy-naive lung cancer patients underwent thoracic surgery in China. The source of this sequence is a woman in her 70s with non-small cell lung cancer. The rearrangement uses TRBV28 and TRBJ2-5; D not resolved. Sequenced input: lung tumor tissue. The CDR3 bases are TGTGCCAGCAGCCAGAGTTCGAGGCCAGAGACCCAGTACTTC. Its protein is CASSQSSRPETQYF.